This entry describes one TCR beta chain. This sample was included in a study of blood T cell repertoires in COVID-19. Study details: The United States, Italy and Spain supplied acute and convalescent COVID-19 samples.

Source study methods: The assay estimated nucleated cells by amplifying reference gene primers. Here immunoSEQ multiplex PCR was the method, and the copy in TCRdb shows in-frame clones only, minus some. The D gene and trimming were derived from the DNA, and the V and J assignments and clone size from that table. This table has more than 200,000 clones, around 82% appearing once. Participant ages covered roughly 18 to 90 years across 25 or so US areas. Cohort allocation depended upon clinical history that participants reported. The receptor comes from a woman aged 40 to 50 with acute COVID-19. Material for sequencing was PBMCs or T cells enriched from blood (not recorded which).

In DNA form, the CDR3 reads TGTGCCAGCAGTTCCCCAGGTGGAGCCAAAAACATTCAGTACTTC. As protein: CASSSPGGAKNIQYF. The chain couples TRBV28 to TRBJ2-4; D is unclear. Germline V lookup: CDR1 MDHEN, CDR2 SYDVKM. Trimming shortened V by 4 bases and J by 0 bases, and 10 bases separated the two germline ends. The CDR3 runs to 15 residues.